This T cell receptor (beta chain) was sequenced during a study of T cells in Graves' hyperthyroidism and ophthalmopathy. This CDR3 has 14 residues. CDR1 is SEHNR, CDR2 FQNEAQ, per germline (reference sequence). V dropped 3 bases and J dropped 4; count of bases not matched to a gene: 3. Template material for amplifying TCR beta CDR3 regions consisted of RNA transcripts. First-round RT-PCR targeting the TCR CDR3 was performed with the HTBI primer set. Each CDR3 protein gets one entry after TCRdb re-called the multiplex PCR reads with MiXCR. The sample gives 700,000 to 850,000 distinct CDR3 sequences, 30% to 40% of which show up once; around a third is in the top ten. This clonotype was picked up many times.

Sequenced input: blood. This receptor was obtained from a woman in her thirties or forties with Graves' hyperthyroidism. This chain uses TRBV7-9 with TRBJ1-2, with 9 bases identical to TRBD1. CDR3 region: CASSFGQGTYGYTF. The DNA for the CDR3 is TGTGCCAGCAGCTTCGGACAGGGGACCTATGGCTACACCTTC.